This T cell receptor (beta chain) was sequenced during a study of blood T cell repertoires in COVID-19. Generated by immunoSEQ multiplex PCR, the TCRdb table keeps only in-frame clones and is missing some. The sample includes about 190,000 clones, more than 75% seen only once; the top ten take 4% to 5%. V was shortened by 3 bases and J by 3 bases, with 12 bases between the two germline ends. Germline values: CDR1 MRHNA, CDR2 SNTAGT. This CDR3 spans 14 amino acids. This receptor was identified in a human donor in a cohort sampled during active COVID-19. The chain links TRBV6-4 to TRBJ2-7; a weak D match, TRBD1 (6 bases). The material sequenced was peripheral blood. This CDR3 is CASSDRDTIYEQYF. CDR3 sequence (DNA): TGTGCCAGCAGTGATAGGGACACTATCTACGAGCAGTACTTC.